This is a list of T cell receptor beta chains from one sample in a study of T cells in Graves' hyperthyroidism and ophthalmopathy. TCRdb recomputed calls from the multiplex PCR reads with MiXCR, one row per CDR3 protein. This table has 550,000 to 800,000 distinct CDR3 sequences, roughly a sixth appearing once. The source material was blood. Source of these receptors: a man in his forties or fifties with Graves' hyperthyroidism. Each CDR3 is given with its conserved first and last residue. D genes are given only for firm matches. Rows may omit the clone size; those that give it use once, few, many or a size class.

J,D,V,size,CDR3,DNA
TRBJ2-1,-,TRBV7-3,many,CASSAADTSYNEQFF,TGTGCCAGCAGCGCGGCAGACACCTCCTACAATGAGCAGTTCTTC
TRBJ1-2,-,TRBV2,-,CASGRGGYTF,TGTGCCAGCGGCAGGGGCGGCTACACCTTC
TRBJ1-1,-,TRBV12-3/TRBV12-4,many,CASGGSTGNTEAFF,TGTGCCAGCGGGGGAAGTACAGGTAACACTGAAGCTTTCTTT
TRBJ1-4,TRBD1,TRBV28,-,CASSVTGQREKLFF,TGTGCCAGCTCAGTCACGGGACAGCGGGAAAAACTGTTTTTT
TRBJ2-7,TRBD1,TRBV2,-,CASVQGIPYEQYF,TGTGCCAGCGTACAGGGGATTCCCTACGAGCAGTACTTC
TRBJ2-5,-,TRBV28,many,CASSLLVETQYF,TGTGCCAGCAGTTTGCTGGTGGAGACCCAGTACTTC
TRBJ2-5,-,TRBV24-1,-,CATSDFGGRSQETQYF,TGTGCCACCAGTGATTTCGGGGGACGGTCACAAGAGACCCAGTACTTC
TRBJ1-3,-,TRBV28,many,CASGASTEGAGNTIYF,TGTGCCAGCGGAGCTTCGACAGAGGGAGCTGGAAACACCATATATTTT
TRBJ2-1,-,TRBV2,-,CASSRTNRNEQFF,TGTGCCAGCAGTAGGACTAACAGGAATGAGCAGTTCTTC
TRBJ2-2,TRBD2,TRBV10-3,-,CAISRGGGDTGELFF,TGTGCCATCAGCCGGGGCGGGGGGGACACCGGGGAGCTGTTTTTT
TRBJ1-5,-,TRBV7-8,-,CASSPRRQGNQPQHF,TGTGCCAGCAGCCCACGGCGGCAGGGGAATCAGCCCCAGCATTTT
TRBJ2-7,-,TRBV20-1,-,CSARDGGAYEQYF,TGCAGTGCTAGAGATGGAGGTGCCTACGAGCAGTACTTC
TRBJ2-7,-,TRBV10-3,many,CAISETWYGDEQYF,TGTGCCATCAGTGAGACTTGGTATGGGGACGAGCAGTACTTC
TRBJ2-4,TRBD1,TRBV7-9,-,CASSLRQGLHIQYF,TGTGCCAGCAGCCTCCGACAGGGTTTGCACATTCAGTACTTC
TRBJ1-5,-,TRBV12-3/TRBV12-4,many,CASSFSVQVDNPDKPQHF,TGTGCCAGCAGTTTTTCTGTTCAGGTGGACAACCCTGATAAGCCCCAGCATTTT
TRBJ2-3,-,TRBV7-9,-,CASSLRPGSKTDTQYF,TGTGCCAGCAGCCTTAGACCGGGAAGCAAGACAGATACGCAGTATTTT
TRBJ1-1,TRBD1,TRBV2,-,CASRFSLDRVNTEAFF,TGTGCCAGCAGATTTTCCTTGGACAGGGTGAACACTGAAGCTTTCTTT
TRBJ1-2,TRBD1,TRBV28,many,CASSSTGQGSYGYTF,TGTGCCAGCAGTTCCACGGGACAGGGTTCCTATGGCTACACCTTC
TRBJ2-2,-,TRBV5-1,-,CASSLAKPAHTGELFF,TGCGCCAGCAGCTTGGCCAAGCCAGCGCATACCGGGGAGCTGTTTTTT
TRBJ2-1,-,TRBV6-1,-,CASRPTGTFSHNEQFF,TGTGCCAGCAGACCCACCGGGACTTTCTCCCACAATGAGCAGTTCTTC
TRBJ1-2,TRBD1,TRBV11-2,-,CASSIADPMGQGTYGYTF,TGTGCCAGCAGCATAGCCGACCCAATGGGACAGGGTACCTATGGCTACACCTTC
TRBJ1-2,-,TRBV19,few,CASSPGDVYGYTF,TGTGCCAGTAGCCCCGGGGACGTATATGGCTACACCTTC